The 19 T cell receptor beta chains presented below share a single source sample, sequenced in a study of OX40 agonist ivuxolimab in advanced cancers. The protocol was immunoSEQ multiplex PCR, while the TCRdb copy is restricted to in-frame clones and leaves out a portion. The sample holds about 41,000 clones, 60% to 80% seen once. The sample here was CD4+ or CD8+ T cells sorted from blood, taken in a trial of the OX40 agonist ivuxolimab. These receptors all come from an adult with an advanced solid tumor such as melanoma, head and neck, liver or kidney cancer.

V usage is TRBV9 and J usage is TRBJ2-7, with TRBD2 identical over 11 bases. The V gene's germline CDR1 is SGDLS and CDR2 YYNGEE. V lost 0 bases to trimming and J lost 3 bases; unmatched junction nucleotides: 2. This CDR3 contains 15 residues. CDR3 sequence: CASSVGLAGGYEQYF. The CDR3 DNA is TGTGCCAGCAGCGTAGGGCTAGCGGGAGGCTACGAGCAGTACTTC.

This clone showed up just a few times. The rearrangement joins TRBV6-5 to TRBJ2-7; D is undetermined. V dropped 6 bases and J dropped 3 bases, with 12 bases sitting between them. Germline loops: CDR1 MNHEY, CDR2 SVGAGI. The CDR3 is 13 residues long. Written as DNA, the CDR3 is TGTGCCAGCAGCCAAGTGCTGAACTACGAGCAGTACTTC. This gives the protein CASSQVLNYEQYF.

The chain combines TRBV9 with TRBJ1-5; D is unresolved. V lost 0 bases and J 4 bases, leaving 14 bases between the germline ends. This CDR3 contains 16 residues. From germline, CDR1 is SGDLS and CDR2 YYNGEE. The CDR3 loop is CASSVGAGGGNQPQHF. CDR3 nucleotides: TGTGCCAGCAGCGTAGGAGCGGGCGGTGGTAATCAGCCCCAGCATTTT.

The chain recombines TRBV6-4 with TRBJ2-3; D is undetermined. Trimming removed 5 bases from V and 5 bases from J, with 11 bases in between. CDR3 length: 13 amino acids. CDR1 and CDR2 (germline): MRHNA, SNTAGT. CDR3 region: CASSRVTGDTQYF. CDR3 nucleotides: TGTGCCAGCAGTAGGGTGACTGGAGATACGCAGTATTTT.

This rearrangement joins TRBV28 to TRBJ2-7; weak D call: TRBD2 (5 bases). Per the germline V gene, CDR1 is MDHEN and CDR2 is SYDVKM. The CDR3 consists of 17 residues. V lost 1 base, J lost 2 bases, and 18 bases lay in between. The CDR3 DNA is TGTGCCAGCAGTTTATACTCGGGAAAAAGCGGTACCTACGAGCAGTACTTC. Translated: CASSLYSGKSGTYEQYF.

This clone has a single count. The V gene is TRBV27, the J gene TRBJ1-2; D is possibly TRBD1 (6 bases). Trimming left V 2 bases short and J 3 bases short, with 16 bases between. The CDR3 contains 16 residues. CDR1 and CDR2 from the germline V gene are MNHEY and SMNVEV (reference sequence). Written as DNA, the CDR3 is TGTGCCAGCAGTTTAAGAGGTACAGGGCTTTACTATGGCTACACCTTC. Translating gives CASSLRGTGLYYGYTF.

The chain is built from TRBV27 and TRBJ1-5; D is uncertain. CDR3 length equals 13 residues. Germline CDR1 MNHEY, CDR2 SMNVEV (reference sequence). V was clipped by 6 bases and J by 4 bases, with 10 bases between them. The CDR3 DNA follows: TGTGCCAGCAGCCCACTGGGGAATCAGCCCCAGCATTTT. Translation gives CASSPLGNQPQHF.

This clone was detected once. This chain links TRBV11-2 with TRBJ2-7; TRBD1 is a possible D gene (6 bases). V lost 7 bases, J lost 12 bases, and 16 bases lay in between. The CDR3 spans 11 residues. Germline V lookup: CDR1 SGHAT, CDR2 FQNNGV. The CDR3 region is CASTQGQLGYF. Here the CDR3 DNA reads TGTGCCAGCACGCAAGGACAGTTGGGGTACTTC.

Only one count was recorded for this clone. V gene TRBV5-1 combines with J gene TRBJ1-4; 10 bases match TRBD1. This CDR3 region has 14 residues. The V gene's germline CDR1 is SGHRS and CDR2 YFSETQ. V was clipped by 4 bases and J by 7 bases; unmatched bases: 4. DNA of the CDR3: TGCGCCAGCAGCCTGACAGGGGGCAGTGAAAAACTGTTTTTT. It specifies CASSLTGGSEKLFF.

The J gene is TRBJ1-1, the V gene TRBV29-1; the D is unclear. V was cut by 6 bases and J by 1 base, with 9 bases left in between. Per germline, CDR1 SQVTM and CDR2 ANQGSEA. The length of the CDR3 is 12 residues. CDR3 protein: CSVDPGNTEAFF. The CDR3 region has the DNA TGCAGCGTGGACCCAGGGAACACTGAAGCTTTCTTT.

This clone was recorded only once. The genes are TRBV4-1 and TRBJ2-7; D possibly corresponds to TRBD2 (5 bases). Trimming took 3 bases from V and 0 from J, leaving 6 bases between them. The CDR3 has 13 amino acids. Germline V gene sequence: CDR1 MGHRA, CDR2 YSYEKL. The DNA of the CDR3 is TGCGCCAGCAGCCAGGGGAGCTCCTACGAGCAGTACTTC. It codes for CASSQGSSYEQYF.

This clone was recorded a few times. The chain joins TRBV19 to TRBJ2-7, with 8 bases aligning to TRBD1. The CDR3 is 14 amino acids. From germline, CDR1 is LNHDA and CDR2 SQIVND (reference sequence). Germline trimming cut 4 bases from V and 7 bases from J; bases unmatched to any gene: 9. CDR3 region: CASSNGQGRSEQYF. The CDR3 DNA reads TGTGCCAGTAGTAACGGACAGGGCCGATCGGAGCAGTACTTC.

This chain uses TRBV7-3 with TRBJ2-3; 8 bases fit TRBD2. The germline V gene encodes CDR1 SGHTA and CDR2 FQGTGA. The CDR3 extends over 15 amino acids. Germline trimming cut 5 bases from V and 2 bases from J; bases unmatched to any gene: 6. The CDR3 reads CASSRTSGPTDTQYF. The CDR3 DNA reads as TGTGCCAGCAGCCGCACTAGCGGCCCCACAGATACGCAGTATTTT.

This chain connects TRBV5-1 to TRBJ2-5, with D unresolved. Per the germline V gene, CDR1 is SGHRS and CDR2 is YFSETQ. The CDR3 totals 11 residues. Trimming removed 0 bases at V and 5 bases at J, with 2 bases between. As DNA, the CDR3 is TGCGCCAGCAGCTTGGAGGAGACCCAGTACTTC. This translates into CASSLEETQYF. The full variable domain, rest sourced from reference TRBV5-1 and TRBJ2-5, is KAGVTQTPRYLIKTRGQQVTLSCSPISGHRSVSWYQQTPGQGLQFLFEYFSETQRNKGNFPGRFSGRQFSNSRSEMNVSTLELGDSALYLCASSLEETQYFGPGTRLLVL.

V gene TRBV27 combines with J gene TRBJ1-2; TRBD1 agrees at 7 bases. Trimming took 6 bases from V and 3 from J; bases not matched to a gene: 10. Germline values: CDR1 MNHEY, CDR2 SMNVEV (reference sequence). The CDR3 contains 15 residues. The CDR3 protein is CASRPLTGWDYGYTF. The CDR3 nucleotides are TGTGCCAGCAGGCCCTTGACAGGGTGGGACTATGGCTACACCTTC.

The J gene is TRBJ2-2, the V gene TRBV6-4; no clear D gene. With 0 bases removed from V and 2 bases from J, the gap between germline ends came to 13 bases. The germline V gene encodes CDR1 MRHNA and CDR2 SNTAGT. CDR3 size: 17 residues. The CDR3 nucleotides read TGTGCCAGCAGTGACTCGAATTGGTACGGCAACACCGGGGAGCTGTTTTTT. Protein product: CASSDSNWYGNTGELFF.

The chain couples TRBV5-4 to TRBJ1-1; no definite D call. V gave up 3 bases and J gave up 8 bases, with 14 bases separating them. This CDR3 has 13 amino acids. From germline, CDR1 is SGHNT and CDR2 YYREEE (reference sequence). The CDR3 nucleotides are TGTGCCAGCAGCTGGGATCCACGGATGGAAGCTTTCTTT. Amino acids: CASSWDPRMEAFF.

This clone was observed a few times. V is TRBV7-2 and J is TRBJ2-3; D unclear. The CDR3 totals 14 residues. The germline gives CDR1 SGHTA, CDR2 FQGNSA. V lost 4 bases, J lost 2 bases, and 10 bases lay in between. Written as DNA, the CDR3 is TGTGCCAGCAGCTCCGGGTCTTTCACAGATACGCAGTATTTT. This translates into CASSSGSFTDTQYF.

The V and J genes are TRBV7-9 and TRBJ2-3, with unresolved D. The V and J ends lost 4 bases and 1 base respectively, with 3 bases between them. The CDR3 loop spans 12 amino acids. Germline CDR1 SEHNR, CDR2 FQNEAQ (reference sequence). The CDR3 spells CASSSGTDTQYF. CDR3 bases: TGTGCCAGCAGCTCCGGCACAGATACGCAGTATTTT.